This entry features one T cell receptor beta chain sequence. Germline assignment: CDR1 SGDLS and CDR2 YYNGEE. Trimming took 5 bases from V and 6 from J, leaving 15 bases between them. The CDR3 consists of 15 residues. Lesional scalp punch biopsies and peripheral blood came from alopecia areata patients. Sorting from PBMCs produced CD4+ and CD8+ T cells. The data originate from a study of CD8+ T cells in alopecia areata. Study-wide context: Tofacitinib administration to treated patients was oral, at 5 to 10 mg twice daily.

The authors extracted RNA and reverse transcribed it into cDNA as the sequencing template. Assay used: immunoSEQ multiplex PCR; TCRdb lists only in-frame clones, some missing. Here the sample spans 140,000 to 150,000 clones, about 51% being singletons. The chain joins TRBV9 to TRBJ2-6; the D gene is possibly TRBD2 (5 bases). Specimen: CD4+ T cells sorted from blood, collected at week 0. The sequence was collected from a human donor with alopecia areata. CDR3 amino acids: CASRSSGLLANVLTF. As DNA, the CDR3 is TGTGCCAGCAGGTCTTCAGGACTTTTGGCCAACGTCCTGACTTTC.